This T cell receptor (beta chain) was identified in a study of T cells after posttransplantation cyclophosphamide. Broader study findings: Blood and skin or GI T cell repertoires showed limited TRB overlap.

Cyclophosphamide on days +3 and +4 followed busulfan-fludarabine conditioning and a marrow graft. In its sample, this clone was seen a few times. Its specificity is unknown. Method: immunoSEQ multiplex PCR; TCRdb's copy keeps in-frame clones and lacks some. This table holds approximately 16,000 clones, 60% to 80% found once. Trimming pared 5 bases from V and 0 bases from J, leaving 8 bases between. The V gene's germline CDR1 is SEHNR and CDR2 FQNEAQ (reference sequence). This CDR3 has 13 residues. The sequence was collected from a female patient in her 40s who received an allogeneic stem cell transplant from a related donor, was CMV-positive, and had no GVHD. Some T cells may be provided by the graft donor. This chain joins TRBV7-9 and TRBJ2-7; no clear D. This material consisted of CD8+ T cells sorted from PBMCs, taken approximately 1,900 days after a stem cell transplant with posttransplant cyclophosphamide. CDR3 sequence reads: CASSRDNSYEQYF. CDR3 bases: TGTGCCAGCAGCCGCGACAACTCCTACGAGCAGTACTTC.